The 29 T cell receptor beta chains given below trace back to one sample, sequenced in a study of blood T cells in healthy people across ages. Alongside a J-beta primer mix, a sample-barcoded 5' primer served in a second PCR lasting about 7 to 11 cycles. Each CDR3 protein gets one entry after TCRdb re-called the 5' RACE reads with MiXCR. The sample lists around 1.7 million distinct CDR3 sequences, 28% occurring once. Sequencing was done on a sample of blood. These receptors were collected from a woman under 40 in good health.

In this sample, this clonotype turned up many times. The CDR3 DNA reads as TGTGCCACCAGTGGGACAGGGGGCACAGATACGCAGTATTTT. It encodes CATSGTGGTDTQYF. The chain links TRBV24-1 to TRBJ2-3; 9 bases are a match to TRBD1. In germline, CDR1 is KGHDR, CDR2 SFDVKD. Trimming cost V 5 bases and J 1 base; bases outside gene matches: 0. CDR3 size: 14 residues.

Many counts were recorded for this clonotype. The genes are TRBV4-3 and TRBJ2-7; D gene uncertain. V lost 2 bases, J lost 6 bases, and 8 bases lay in between. The CDR3 contains 12 residues. Looked up from germline, CDR1 is LGHNA and CDR2 is YSLEER. CDR3 nucleotide sequence: TGCGCCAGCAGCCAATACAAGGGCGAGCAGTACTTC. It is translated as CASSQYKGEQYF.

On this clonotype itself: The junction and the germline gene differ at one end; a read error may be behind it. The V call is TRBV7-2, the J call TRBJ2-1, with D perhaps matching TRBD1 or TRBD2 (5 bases each). Looked up from germline, CDR1 is SGHTA and CDR2 is FQGNSA. This CDR3 is 14 amino acids long. This chain's CDR3 is CASSLTGTFNGQFF. In DNA form, the CDR3 reads TGTGCCAGCAGCTTAACCGGGACCTTCAATGGGCAGTTCTTC.

This clonotype has only a few counts. V is TRBV6-2 or TRBV6-3 and J is TRBJ2-1; 8 bases map to TRBD2. Germline lookup yields CDR1 MNHEY and CDR2 SVGEGT. With V trimmed by 7 bases and J by 6 bases, 11 bases remained unmatched. The CDR3 has 15 amino acids. CDR3 residues: CASIPGGGTCNEQFF. The CDR3 bases are TGTGCCAGCATTCCCGGCGGGGGGACTTGCAATGAGCAGTTCTTC.

This clonotype was recorded a few times. The V and J genes are TRBV20-1 and TRBJ2-1; 8 bases line up with TRBD2. The CDR3 is 15 residues long. The V segment lost 6 bases and the J segment 7 bases; nucleotides outside the gene matches: 14. CDR1 is DFQATT and CDR2 is SNEGSKA in the germline V gene (reference sequence). CDR3 DNA sequence: TGCAGTGCACACCCGGGACTAGTGGGGGGTAATGAGCAGTTCTTC. It yields the protein CSAHPGLVGGNEQFF.

This clonotype occurred a few times. The chain couples TRBV5-1 to TRBJ2-1; D possibly corresponds to TRBD1 (6 bases). CDR1 is SGHRS and CDR2 is YFSETQ in the germline V gene. The CDR3 has 14 amino acids. V was cut by 2 bases and J by 2 bases, with 8 bases left in between. The CDR3 is CASSFNRAYNEQFF. DNA for the CDR3: TGCGCCAGCAGCTTCAACAGGGCCTACAATGAGCAGTTCTTC.

About this clonotype: A junction boundary mismatches the germline segment, possibly from a read error. J is TRBJ2-3 and V is TRBV10-1; a weak D match, TRBD1 (5 bases). Germline CDR1 reads WNHNN; CDR2 reads SYGVQD (reference sequence). CDR3 length: 14 amino acids. The chain's CDR3 is CASGELSRADTQYF. As DNA, the CDR3 is TGCGCCAGCGGTGAGTTAAGCAGGGCAGATACGCAGTATTTT.

This clonotype was counted between two and nine times. This may stem from a read error, because a much larger clone lies one nucleotide away. This rearrangement joins TRBV20-1 to TRBJ2-7; D may be TRBD2 (6 bases). The CDR3 sequence is 14 residues long. V was trimmed by 1 base and J by 2 bases, leaving 12 bases between them. Germline V lookup: CDR1 DFQATT, CDR2 SNEGSKA (reference sequence). The CDR3 DNA sequence: TGCAGTGCTAGAGGAGACGGGAGCCCCTACGAGCAGTACTTC. This gives the protein CSARGDGSPYEQYF.

The chain links TRBV30 to TRBJ2-3; D tentatively reads TRBD1 or TRBD2 (5 bases each). The V gene lost 1 base and the J gene lost 2 bases, with 13 bases spanning the gap. The CDR3 sequence is 15 residues long. Germline V gene sequence: CDR1 GTSNPN, CDR2 SVGIG (reference sequence). CDR3 sequence reads: CAWSGGTDNTDTQYF. The CDR3 region has the DNA TGTGCCTGGAGTGGAGGGACCGATAACACAGATACGCAGTATTTT.

This clonotype was detected only once. The V call is TRBV20-1, the J call TRBJ2-5; TRBD1 agrees at 7 bases. The end of the DNA fits TRBJ2-1 better, so the J call may be wrong. Germline loops: CDR1 DFQATT, CDR2 SNEGSKA (reference sequence). This CDR3 is 13 amino acids long. Written as DNA, the CDR3 is TGCAGTGCGCGACAGGGTGTCCAAGAGACCCAGTTCTTC. Amino acid sequence: CSARQGVQETQFF.

The rearrangement joins TRBV27 to TRBJ1-2; D is unclear. The germline V gene has CDR1 MNHEY and CDR2 SMNVEV (reference sequence). Trimming removed 0 bases from V and 8 bases from J, with 10 bases in between. This CDR3 has 13 residues. The CDR3 protein is CASSLSKGGGYTF. The CDR3 DNA sequence: TGTGCCAGCAGTTTATCGAAGGGCGGGGGCTACACCTTC.

This clonotype was seen many times. The CDR3 sequence: CSAWGSSYNEQFF. DNA for the CDR3: TGCAGTGCTTGGGGGAGCTCCTACAATGAGCAGTTCTTC. This chain uses TRBV20-1 with TRBJ2-1; the D call may be TRBD1 or TRBD2 (5 bases each). Germline V gene lookup returns CDR1 DFQATT and CDR2 SNEGSKA (reference sequence). CDR3 length: 13 residues. The V end was cut by 5 bases, the J end by 0 bases, with 8 bases between.

The chain carries TRBV5-1 and TRBJ2-3, with D perhaps TRBD2 (6 bases). The CDR3 is 15 amino acids. V was cut by 3 bases and J by 0 bases, with 11 bases left in between. From germline, CDR1 is SGHRS and CDR2 YFSETQ. CDR3 in amino acids: CASSSREISTDTQYF. The DNA for the CDR3 is TGCGCCAGCAGCTCGCGGGAAATTAGCACAGATACGCAGTATTTT.

This clonotype was seen ten or more times. The gene calls are TRBV11-2 and TRBJ2-5; D unresolved. The CDR3 spans 14 residues. V was clipped by 4 bases and J by 2 bases, with 11 bases between them. Germline CDR1 reads SGHAT; CDR2 reads FQNNGV. The CDR3 coding sequence is TGTGCCAGCAGCTATCTAGGGCTACAAGAGACCCAGTACTTC. The encoded protein is CASSYLGLQETQYF.

The chain combines TRBV14 with TRBJ1-2; TRBD1 matches 8 bases. Germline V lookup: CDR1 SGHDN, CDR2 FVKESK. J was trimmed by 3 bases and V by 5 bases; bases with no gene match: 5. The CDR3 consists of 14 residues. The CDR3 DNA sequence: TGTGCCAGCAGCGCGGACAGGGCGGACTATGGCTACACCTTC. Translating gives CASSADRADYGYTF.

This clonotype was seen just once. J is TRBJ2-7 and V is TRBV18; tentatively, D is TRBD1 (6 bases). Trimming left V 1 base short and J 2 bases short, with 15 bases between. This CDR3 has 16 residues. Germline V lookup: CDR1 KGHSH, CDR2 LQKENI. Here the CDR3 reads CASSPHEGESAYEQYF. DNA of the CDR3: TGTGCCAGCTCACCACACGAGGGGGAGTCGGCCTACGAGCAGTACTTC.

This clonotype was seen a handful of times. As DNA, the CDR3 is TGTGCCAGCAGCCCCTACCGATTAGCGGGAGGGCCGTTTAATGAGCAGTTCTTC. This codes for CASSPYRLAGGPFNEQFF. The rearrangement joins TRBV13 to TRBJ2-1; 11 bases fit TRBD2. V trimming: 5 bases; J trimming: 7 bases; junction bases outside the gene matches: 16. The CDR3 is 18 residues long. The germline V gene has CDR1 PRHDT and CDR2 FYEKMQ (reference sequence).

Points on this clonotype: Given the absence of the conserved phenylalanine or tryptophan at the CDR3 end, a read error is likely. The chain is built from TRBV5-1 and TRBJ2-5; 11 positions match TRBD2. Trimming removed 6 bases from V and 5 bases from J; junction bases left unmatched: 15. This CDR3 region has 17 residues. Germline CDR1 and CDR2: SGHRS and YFSETQ. Written as DNA, the CDR3 is TGCGCCAGCATGAACGGCCTGGGGACTAGCGGTGAGGAGACCCAGTACTAC. Residues: CASMNGLGTSGEETQYY.

As concerns this clonotype: The junction shows a germline mismatch at one end, possibly a read error. The chain couples TRBV11-3 to TRBJ2-3; D gene ambiguous. Germline CDR1 reads SGHNT; CDR2 reads YENEEA. The CDR3 has 15 amino acids. The CDR3 region has the DNA TGTGCCGGCAGCCCCGGTGGAGAAGACACAGATACGCAGTATTTT. Encoded protein: CAGSPGGEDTDTQYF.

This clonotype was recorded at least ten times. The rearrangement uses TRBV6-5 and TRBJ2-7, with 8 bases that match TRBD2. Trimming took 1 base from V and 6 from J; bases not matched to a gene: 5. Germline-derived CDR1 and CDR2 are MNHEY and SVGAGI. The CDR3 length is 14 residues. CDR3 residues: CASSYLAGRTEQYF. DNA of the CDR3: TGTGCCAGCAGTTACTTAGCGGGAAGAACCGAGCAGTACTTC.

In this sample, this clonotype turned up a few times. The V call is TRBV5-1, the J call TRBJ2-3; tentative D call: TRBD2 (6 bases). CDR1 is SGHRS, CDR2 YFSETQ, per germline. The CDR3 contains 17 residues. Trimming took 0 bases from V and 1 from J, leaving 15 bases between them. This chain's CDR3 is CASSLAVGGDRTDTQYF. CDR3 in DNA: TGCGCCAGCAGCTTGGCCGTCGGCGGGGACCGCACAGATACGCAGTATTTT.

CDR3 DNA: TGTGCCAGCAGGCCCGGCCAGGGGCTGGTGGGTGAGCAGTTCTTC. This translates into CASRPGQGLVGEQFF. V usage is TRBV11-2 and J usage is TRBJ2-7; weak D call: TRBD1 (6 bases). The end of the DNA fits TRBJ2-1 better, so the J call may be wrong. The CDR3 totals 15 residues. From germline, CDR1 is SGHAT and CDR2 FQNNGV.

This clonotype was seen only a few times. The chain recombines TRBV13 with TRBJ2-7; no clear D gene. Trimming left V 0 bases short and J 6 bases short, with 6 bases between. Germline CDR1 reads PRHDT; CDR2 reads FYEKMQ (reference sequence). The CDR3 totals 12 residues. CDR3 bases: TGTGCCAGCAGCTTAGGCTCCCTCGAGCAGTACTTC. This translates into CASSLGSLEQYF.

This clonotype was seen many times. The rearrangement links TRBV27 to TRBJ2-7; D is uncertain. Between the trimmed V and J ends, which lost 7 bases and 2 bases, there was a span of 18 bases. This CDR3 region has 15 residues. The germline V gene has CDR1 MNHEY and CDR2 SMNVEV (reference sequence). CDR3 sequence (DNA): TGTGCCAGCAAGGTGGGGATCTCGGTGGCCTACGAGCAGTACTTC. This sequence encodes CASKVGISVAYEQYF.

The chain links TRBV11-2 to TRBJ2-3; 14 bases fit TRBD2. V lost 1 base, J lost 13 bases, and 10 bases stayed unmatched. Germline V lookup: CDR1 SGHAT, CDR2 FQNNGV. This CDR3 region has 16 residues. CDR3 DNA: TGTGCCAGCAGCTTAGGGGGACTAGCGGGAGTCGAGAAGGAGTATTTT. It is translated as CASSLGGLAGVEKEYF.

This clonotype appeared a few times. The chain is built from TRBV20-1 and TRBJ2-1; TRBD2 aligns across 12 bases. Per the germline V gene, CDR1 is DFQATT and CDR2 is SNEGSKA (reference sequence). The V gene end was trimmed by 2 bases and the J gene end by 5 bases; junction bases not matched to a gene: 4. The CDR3 loop spans 15 amino acids. The CDR3 loop is CSARTRTSGNNEQFF. The CDR3 DNA is TGCAGTGCTAGAACCAGGACTAGCGGGAACAATGAGCAGTTCTTC.

This clonotype was detected only a few times. The chain combines TRBV7-9 with TRBJ1-2; TRBD1 aligns across 7 bases. The trim removed 2 bases at V and 4 bases at J, leaving 7 bases unmatched. The length of the CDR3 is 15 residues. CDR1 is SEHNR, CDR2 FQNEAQ, per germline (reference sequence). The DNA of the CDR3 is TGTGCCAGCAGCTTAACAGGGGACATCCTCTATGGCTACACCTTC. This encodes CASSLTGDILYGYTF.

This clonotype appeared a few times. This sequence joins TRBV10-3 and TRBJ1-5; the D gene is possibly TRBD1 (6 bases). This CDR3 has 13 residues. The germline V and J ends were trimmed by 8 bases and 5 bases, with 13 bases remaining between them. Per the germline V gene, CDR1 is ENHRY and CDR2 is SYGVKD. The CDR3 here is CAIADRIDQPQHF. Written as DNA, the CDR3 is TGTGCCATCGCAGACAGGATCGATCAGCCCCAGCATTTT.

This clonotype came up many times. The CDR3 DNA reads as TGCAGTGCTAGAGTCTCGGGTGGGCTAGCGGGAGGGCCTTCTCTCCACGAGCAGTACTTC. Translation: CSARVSGGLAGGPSLHEQYF. The chain carries TRBV20-1 and TRBJ2-7, with 12 positions matching TRBD2. The V segment lost 1 base and the J segment 5 bases; nucleotides outside the gene matches: 21. The CDR3 contains 20 residues. Germline loops: CDR1 DFQATT, CDR2 SNEGSKA (reference sequence).